This T cell receptor beta chain was obtained from a study of cytomegalovirus exposure and HLA in healthy donors. As for the study in general: About 85 million unique TCRs from HLA-typed donors were held in an early release of data.

General observations from the study: Three CMV-associated chains were confirmed in vitro to be specific for CMV antigens. TRBV6-2, TRBV6-3 and some other V segments were unresolvable in 87-base-pair reads.

Researchers ran the PCR with 60 Vbeta and 13 Jbeta primers. The repertoire was sequenced with immunoSEQ multiplex PCR; TCRdb's copy has only in-frame clones and lacks some. The table records roughly 190,000 clones, 87% of them present only once. CDR3 length equals 14 residues. V lost 5 bases and J lost 0, with 12 bases in between. Looked up from germline, CDR1 is SGHKS and CDR2 is YYEKEE (reference sequence). Note on this clone: Its antigen is still unknown.

The clonotype was recovered from a boy between 2 and 10 years old in good health and CMV-seronegative. The chain uses TRBV5-5 and TRBJ2-7; perhaps TRBD2 as D (5 bases). Sequenced sample: PBMCs. The CDR3: CASRLAISSYEQYF. The CDR3 DNA sequence: TGTGCCAGCAGATTAGCGATTAGCTCCTACGAGCAGTACTTC.